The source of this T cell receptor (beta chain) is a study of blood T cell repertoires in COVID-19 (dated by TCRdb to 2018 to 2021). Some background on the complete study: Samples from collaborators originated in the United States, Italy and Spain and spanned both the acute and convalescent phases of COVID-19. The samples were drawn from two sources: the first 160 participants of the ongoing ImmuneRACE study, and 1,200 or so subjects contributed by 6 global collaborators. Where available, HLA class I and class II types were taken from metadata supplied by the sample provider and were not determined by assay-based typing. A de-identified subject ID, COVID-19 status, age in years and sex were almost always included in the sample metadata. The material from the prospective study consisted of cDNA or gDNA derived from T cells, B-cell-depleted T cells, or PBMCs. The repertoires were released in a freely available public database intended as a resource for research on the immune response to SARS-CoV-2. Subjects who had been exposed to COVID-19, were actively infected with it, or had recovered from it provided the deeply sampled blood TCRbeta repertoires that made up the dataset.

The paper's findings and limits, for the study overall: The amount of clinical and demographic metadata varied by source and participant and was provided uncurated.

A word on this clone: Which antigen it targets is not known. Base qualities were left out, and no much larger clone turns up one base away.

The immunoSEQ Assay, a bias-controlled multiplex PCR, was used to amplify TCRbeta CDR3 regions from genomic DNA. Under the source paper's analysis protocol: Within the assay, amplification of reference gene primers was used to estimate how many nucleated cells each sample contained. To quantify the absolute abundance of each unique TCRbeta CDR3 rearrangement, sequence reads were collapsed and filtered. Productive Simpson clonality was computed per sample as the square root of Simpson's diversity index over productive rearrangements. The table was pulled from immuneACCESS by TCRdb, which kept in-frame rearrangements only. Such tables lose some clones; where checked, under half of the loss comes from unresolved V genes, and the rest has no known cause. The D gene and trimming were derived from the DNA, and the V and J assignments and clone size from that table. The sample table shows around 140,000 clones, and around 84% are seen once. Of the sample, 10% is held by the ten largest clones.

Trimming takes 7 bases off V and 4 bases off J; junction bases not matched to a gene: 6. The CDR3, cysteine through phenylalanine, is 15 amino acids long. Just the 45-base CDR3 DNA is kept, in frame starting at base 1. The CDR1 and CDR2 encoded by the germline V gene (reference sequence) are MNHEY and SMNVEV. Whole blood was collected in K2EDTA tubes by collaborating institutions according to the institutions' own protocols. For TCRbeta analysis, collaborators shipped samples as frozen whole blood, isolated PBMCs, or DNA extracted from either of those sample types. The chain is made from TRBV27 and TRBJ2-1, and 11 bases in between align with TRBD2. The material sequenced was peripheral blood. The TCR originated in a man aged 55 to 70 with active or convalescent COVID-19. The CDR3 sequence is CASTSPSGRYNEQFF. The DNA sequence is TGTGCCAGCACATCCCCTAGCGGGAGGTACAATGAGCAGTTCTTC.